This is a list of T cell receptor beta chains from one sample in a study of T-cell reconstitution after alpha-beta-depleted transplantation in children. From the PCR reads, TCRdb called clonotypes with MiXCR, one entry per CDR3 protein. This sample carries over 200,000 distinct CDR3 sequences, roughly a tenth of them seen once, and the ten largest clones take approximately 6.2%. Source: PBMCs from the stem cell graft donor, taken from the stem cell graft. The origin of the receptors is a human donor who donated a stem cell graft to a child with acute lymphoblastic leukemia. Each CDR3 is given with its conserved first and last residue. D genes are given only for firm matches. Clone sizes are given selectively: once, few, many, or a class where the clone is expanded.

TRBJ2-5,TRBD2,TRBV4-2,few,CASSRTEAGGSQETQYF,TGTGCCAGCAGCCGCACTGAAGCGGGGGGCTCCCAAGAGACCCAGTACTTC
TRBJ1-5,.,TRBV7-9,.,CASSLGSVNYQPQHF,TGTGCCAGCAGCTTGGGCAGCGTAAACTATCAGCCCCAGCATTTT
TRBJ1-4,.,TRBV5-1,few,CASSLDGGFGEKLFF,TGCGCCAGCAGCTTGGATGGGGGATTCGGTGAAAAACTGTTTTTT
TRBJ1-1,.,TRBV18,many,CASSPPWRTEAFF,TGTGCCAGCTCACCACCATGGAGGACTGAAGCTTTCTTT
TRBJ2-2,.,TRBV10-3,few,CAISKREGRGDTGELFF,TGTGCCATCAGTAAAAGAGAGGGTCGGGGAGACACCGGGGAGCTGTTTTTT
TRBJ1-4,.,TRBV2,.,CASRLTEDEKLFF,TGTGCCAGCCGATTAACGGAGGATGAAAAACTGTTTTTT
TRBJ2-7,.,TRBV19,few,CASSMSLGFYEQYF,TGTGCCAGTAGTATGAGTTTAGGATTCTACGAGCAGTACTTC
TRBJ2-1,.,TRBV5-1,.,CASSLGTAENNEQFF,TGCGCCAGCAGCTTGGGGACCGCCGAAAACAATGAGCAGTTCTTC
TRBJ1-2,.,TRBV5-6,many,CASSLSGLYGYTF,TGTGCCAGCAGCCTGTCGGGCCTCTATGGCTACACCTTC
TRBJ1-2,TRBD1,TRBV5-1,.,CASSADLDRGYGYTF,TGCGCCAGCAGCGCGGACTTGGACAGGGGATATGGCTACACCTTC
TRBJ2-1,TRBD2,TRBV11-1,few,CASSSTSGGRNEQFF,TGTGCCAGCAGCTCCACTAGCGGGGGTAGGAATGAGCAGTTCTTC
TRBJ1-2,TRBD1,TRBV11-2,few,CASSPTQGAKRYGYTF,TGTGCCAGCAGCCCTACTCAGGGGGCGAAACGCTATGGCTACACCTTC
TRBJ1-4,.,TRBV12-3/TRBV12-4,few,CASSPRYRVGDEKLFF,TGTGCCAGCAGTCCCCGGTACAGGGTTGGGGATGAAAAACTGTTTTTT
TRBJ2-3,TRBD1,TRBV27,many,CASRPTGVRFDTQYF,TGTGCCAGCAGACCGACAGGGGTGCGATTCGATACGCAGTATTTT
TRBJ1-1,.,TRBV7-9,.,CASSLVMGATEAFF,TGTGCCAGCAGCTTAGTAATGGGGGCCACTGAAGCTTTCTTT
TRBJ2-3,TRBD2,TRBV11-2,.,CASSQAGDTDTQYF,TGTGCCAGCTCTCAAGCGGGGGACACAGATACGCAGTATTTT
TRBJ1-5,.,TRBV19,.,CASSIDRWKGLNQPQHF,TGTGCCAGTAGTATAGATCGCTGGAAGGGGCTGAATCAGCCCCAGCATTTT
TRBJ2-7,TRBD1,TRBV29-1,many,CSVTGGSSYEQYF,TGCAGCGTAACAGGGGGCTCCTCCTACGAGCAGTACTTC
TRBJ2-2,.,TRBV20-1,.,CSASVLLNTGELFF,TGCAGTGCTAGCGTGTTACTGAACACCGGGGAGCTGTTTTTT
TRBJ2-1,TRBD1,TRBV23-1,.,CASSRETGTGPYNEQFF,TGCGCCAGCAGTCGCGAAACCGGGACAGGACCTTACAATGAGCAGTTCTTC
TRBJ1-5,.,TRBV25-1,.,CASSEGNQPQHF,TGTGCCAGCAGTGAAGGGAATCAGCCCCAGCATTTT
TRBJ2-2,TRBD1,TRBV12-3/TRBV12-4,.,CASVSGGTGELFF,TGTGCCAGCGTGTCAGGGGGAACCGGGGAGCTGTTTTTT
TRBJ2-2,.,TRBV27,.,CASSLGTLHTGELFF,TGTGCCAGCAGTTTAGGGACACTTCATACCGGGGAGCTGTTTTTT